The source of this T cell receptor (beta chain) is a study of shared clonotypes between healthy human individuals. Trimming stripped 6 bases from V and 4 bases from J, with 15 bases between. The germline CDR1 and CDR2 sequences are MNHEY and SMNVEV (reference sequence). This CDR3 is 14 amino acids long. Repertoires were generated with immunoSEQ multiplex PCR, while TCRdb's copy carries only in-frame clones and drops some. The table shows millions of clones, with 90% to 95% occurring only once. The TCR originated in a man younger than 30 in good health. Some clones in this sample may be carry-over from other donors' samples. Sequencing input: naive CD4+ T cells from PBMCs. Specified subset: CD45RA+ positively selected. The chain combines TRBV27 with TRBJ1-1; no reliable D call. The CDR3 protein is CASRAGRLGTEAFF. As DNA, the CDR3 is TGTGCCAGCAGGGCGGGTCGCCTAGGCACTGAAGCTTTCTTT.